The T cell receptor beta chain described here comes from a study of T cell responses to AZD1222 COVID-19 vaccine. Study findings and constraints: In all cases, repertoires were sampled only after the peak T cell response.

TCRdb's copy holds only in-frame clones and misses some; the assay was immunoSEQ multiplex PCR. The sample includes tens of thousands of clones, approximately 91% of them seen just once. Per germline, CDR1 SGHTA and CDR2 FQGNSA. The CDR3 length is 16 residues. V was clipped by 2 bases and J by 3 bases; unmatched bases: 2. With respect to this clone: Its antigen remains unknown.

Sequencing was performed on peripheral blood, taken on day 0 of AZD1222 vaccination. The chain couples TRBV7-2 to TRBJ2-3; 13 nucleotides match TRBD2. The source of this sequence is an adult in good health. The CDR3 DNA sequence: TGTGCCAGCAGCTTAATGGGACTAGCGGGAACAGATACGCAGTATTTT. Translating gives CASSLMGLAGTDTQYF.